These 17 T cell receptor beta chains originate from one sample sequenced in a study of beta chain features in type 1 diabetes. As every portion of the isolated RNA was reverse transcribed, the sequencing read expressed TCRB transcripts. TCRdb's table, derived via immunoSEQ multiplex PCR, lists solely in-frame clones and lacks some. The sample has 400,000 to 450,000 clones; roughly 14% are singletons. The sequenced sample consisted of naive CD4+ T cells from blood. Receptors were obtained from a man aged 25 to 40 in good health.

This clone appeared a few times. The chain carries TRBV18 and TRBJ2-7; a possible D gene is TRBD2 (5 bases). The germline V gene has CDR1 KGHSH and CDR2 LQKENI. The V end lost 4 bases, the J end lost 7 bases, and 11 bases lay between the germline ends. This CDR3 has 12 residues. In nucleotides, the CDR3 is TGTGCCAGCTCACGAGGTCGGGAAGAGCAGTACGTC. Translation gives CASSRGREEQYV.

This clone was found a few times. Here the CDR3 reads CASSLRMTYEQYF. As DNA, the CDR3 is TGTGCCAGCAGTTTACGGATGACCTACGAGCAGTACTTC. The rearrangement uses TRBV27 and TRBJ2-7; D is undetermined. CDR3 length: 13 residues. Trimming took off 2 bases at V and 2 bases at J, with 7 bases between the two ends. Germline CDR1 MNHEY, CDR2 SMNVEV (reference sequence).

This clone was picked up a small number of times. The chain joins TRBV10-3 to TRBJ1-3; no definite D call. The germline gives CDR1 ENHRY, CDR2 SYGVKD. This CDR3 is 12 amino acids long. V lost 3 bases to trimming and J lost 4 bases, with 4 bases between them. CDR3 bases: TGTGCCATCAGTGAAAAGGGAAACACCATATATTTT. Protein: CAISEKGNTIYF.

Only a few counts were recorded for this clone. V and J are TRBV2 and TRBJ1-5; D remains ambiguous. The CDR3 length is 13 residues. The germline gives CDR1 SNHLY, CDR2 FYNNEI. Trimming shortened V by 6 bases and J by 4 bases, and 10 bases separated the two germline ends. The CDR3 loop is CASRRQPNQPQHF. The CDR3 DNA reads as TGTGCCAGCAGAAGGCAACCTAATCAGCCCCAGCATTTT.

This clone turned up a few times. This sequence joins TRBV7-2 and TRBJ1-3, with TRBD1 matching over 7 bases. V lost 3 bases, J lost 0 bases, and 5 bases stayed unmatched. This CDR3 is 16 amino acids long. Germline V gene lookup returns CDR1 SGHTA and CDR2 FQGNSA. The CDR3 sequence is CASSLGQTISGNTIYF. In nucleotides, the CDR3 is TGTGCCAGCAGCTTGGGACAGACCATCTCTGGAAACACCATATATTTT.

In this sample, this clone turned up a few times. This rearrangement joins TRBV10-3 to TRBJ2-5; D is possibly TRBD2 (5 bases). This CDR3 has 16 residues. Germline CDR1 ENHRY, CDR2 SYGVKD. Trimming shortened V by 10 bases and J by 2 bases, and 23 bases separated the two germline ends. The DNA for the CDR3 is TGTGCCACCCACCGGGGTTGGCAGAACCCTCAAGAGACCCAGTACTTC. As protein: CATHRGWQNPQETQYF.

This CDR3 reads CASMGQGLDTQYF. The CDR3 DNA sequence: TGTGCCAGCATGGGACAGGGGTTAGATACGCAGTATTTT. V is TRBV2 and J is TRBJ2-3; 10 bases align to TRBD1. The CDR3 spans 13 residues. Germline-derived CDR1 and CDR2 are SNHLY and FYNNEI. V lost 7 bases to trimming and J lost 5 bases; unmatched junction nucleotides: 3. The full variable domain, its missing parts supplied by reference TRBV2 and TRBJ2-3, is EPEVTQTPSHQVTQMGQEVILRCVPISNHLYFYWYRQILGQKVEFLVSFYNNEISEKSEIFDDQFSVERPDGSNFTLKIRSTKLEDSAMYFCASMGQGLDTQYFGPGTRLTVL.

The V call is TRBV9, the J call TRBJ2-1; D may be TRBD1 (6 bases). The V end lost 4 bases, the J end lost 3 bases, and 23 bases lay between the germline ends. Germline CDR1 is SGDLS and CDR2 is YYNGEE. This CDR3 comprises 18 residues. CDR3 in amino acids: CASSSPNRQDKLYNEQFF. The CDR3 DNA follows: TGTGCCAGCAGCTCCCCGAATCGACAGGACAAACTCTACAATGAGCAGTTCTTC.

This chain connects TRBV5-4 to TRBJ2-1; the D is unclear. V was cut by 4 bases and J by 0 bases, with 23 bases left in between. The CDR3 has 19 residues. The germline gives CDR1 SGHNT, CDR2 YYREEE (reference sequence). For the CDR3, the DNA is TGTGCCAGCAGCGCTTACCAGACGGCCCCAATCAGCTCCTACAATGAGCAGTTCTTC. It yields the protein CASSAYQTAPISSYNEQFF.

The rearrangement uses TRBV7-2 and TRBJ2-7, with D possibly matching TRBD2 (5 bases). This CDR3 has 16 residues. V lost 2 bases, J lost 0 bases, and 14 bases lay in between. Germline CDR1 SGHTA, CDR2 FQGNSA. In DNA form, the CDR3 reads TGTGCCAGCAGCTTAAAGACCGGACTTTACTCCTACGAGCAGTACTTC. It yields the protein CASSLKTGLYSYEQYF.

In its sample, this clone was seen a few times. V and J are TRBV9 and TRBJ1-2, with D perhaps matching TRBD1 (5 bases). This CDR3 has 16 amino acids. CDR1 SGDLS and CDR2 YYNGEE come from the germline V gene. V was shortened by 0 bases and J by 2 bases, with 14 bases between the two germline ends. CDR3 bases: TGTGCCAGCAGCGTAGGAGAGAGGGGATGGAACTATGGCTACACCTTC. It is translated as CASSVGERGWNYGYTF.

V and J are TRBV30 and TRBJ1-1; tentatively, D is TRBD1 (5 bases). CDR1 is GTSNPN, CDR2 SVGIG, per germline (reference sequence). CDR3 length: 13 residues. The V end lost 2 bases, the J end lost 1 base, and 8 bases lay between the germline ends. The CDR3 DNA reads TGTGCCTGGAGTCTTGGGGCGAACACTGAAGCTTTCTTT. Its translation: CAWSLGANTEAFF.

This chain uses TRBV27 with TRBJ1-2, with D perhaps TRBD1 (6 bases). The CDR3 runs 15 residues. The V and J ends lost 0 bases and 5 bases respectively, with 13 bases between them. Germline assignment: CDR1 MNHEY and CDR2 SMNVEV (reference sequence). The CDR3 here is CASSLSVTGDYGYTF. In DNA form, the CDR3 reads TGTGCCAGCAGTTTATCCGTGACAGGCGATTATGGCTACACCTTC.

The rearrangement uses TRBV7-2 and TRBJ1-2, with D perhaps matching TRBD1 (5 bases). The germline gives CDR1 SGHTA, CDR2 FQGNSA. This CDR3 has 15 residues. V was clipped by 0 bases and J by 0 bases, with 8 bases between them. CDR3 bases: TGTGCCAGCAGCTTAGCTTTGGGACCTAACTATGGCTACACCTTC. This translates into CASSLALGPNYGYTF.

This rearrangement joins TRBV7-6 to TRBJ2-7; no reliable D call. Trimming took off 6 bases at V and 2 bases at J, with 17 bases between the two ends. This CDR3 is 15 amino acids long. Germline V gene lookup returns CDR1 SGHVS and CDR2 FNYEAQ. The CDR3 loop is CASSHRPDVAYEQYF. DNA of the CDR3: TGTGCCAGCAGTCATAGGCCGGACGTAGCCTACGAGCAGTACTTC.

In this sample, this clone turned up a few times. This chain joins TRBV6-1 and TRBJ2-7, with D unclear. Germline CDR1 and CDR2: MNHNS and SASEGT. The V end was cut by 1 base, the J end by 0 bases, with 4 bases between. There are 13 residues in the CDR3. The CDR3 sequence is CASSEVGSYEQYV. The CDR3 nucleotides are TGTGCCAGCAGTGAAGTGGGCTCCTACGAGCAGTACGTC.

V and J are TRBV30 and TRBJ2-7; tentative D call: TRBD1 (5 bases). The ends were cut back, 4 bases at V and 4 bases at J, with 14 bases in the middle. The CDR3 loop spans 13 amino acids. Germline V lookup: CDR1 GTSNPN, CDR2 SVGIG (reference sequence). As DNA, the CDR3 is TGTGCCTGGACAAAACTGGGGCGTTACGAGCAGTACGTC. Translated: CAWTKLGRYEQYV.